This T cell receptor beta chain was identified in a study of PD-L1 blockade in urothelial cancer (dated by TCRdb to about 2017). General notes on the study: Therapy was started around 2014 for all patients, and atezolizumab 1,200 mg was administered intravenously every 3 weeks. Whole exome sequencing and RNA sequencing of pretreatment tumors were performed alongside TCR sequencing in the same patients. Durable clinical benefit was defined as a progression-free survival longer than 6 months, and TCR features were additionally tested against progression-free survival and overall survival. About nine tenths of the roughly 30 patients were males with bladder-origin urothelial cancer, and about 60% of the 29 reported a prior smoking history. Pretreatment tumor samples and matched peripheral blood, collected serially before and after atezolizumab treatment, underwent TCR sequencing. The study, an exploratory multi-omic analysis, examined somatic, immune and clinical correlates of response to PD-L1 blockade with atezolizumab in urothelial cancer. Blood samples gave a median of around 130,000 T cells and approximately 85,000 unique TCRs, with a median clonality of approximately 0.08. Blood samples were analyzed 3 weeks after the start of treatment (second dose) and 6 weeks after the start of treatment. Twenty-nine patients had pretreatment blood TCR-seq, some 24 had at least one posttreatment blood collection, and some 24 had tumor TCR-seq. Durable clinical benefit was achieved by nine patients but not by the remaining 20. Patients had an ECOG performance status of 0 or 1 and had received between 0 and 3 prior chemotherapy regimens.

Study-wide findings and limitations: At 3 weeks after the start of treatment, tumor-associated TCR clones in peripheral blood had expanded more in patients with durable benefit (n ≈ 24, p = 0.022). Because of the small sample size (n ≈ 27) and the many exploratory analyses performed, the results are intended to be regarded as hypothesis-generating. Improved progression-free and overall survival was associated with having pretreatment peripheral blood TCR clonality below the median.

Synthetic TCR analog templates were spiked into each PCR so that absolute template abundance could be estimated from read counts. The immunoSEQ assay used bias-controlled V and J gene primers to amplify TCRbeta CDR3 regions from genomic DNA. Sequencing of rearranged TCRbeta segments was done at approximately 20X coverage. The authors' pipeline ran thus. Clustering was used to correct sequencing errors, and CDR3s were annotated against IMGT so that V, D and J genes could be assigned. Out-of-frame and stop-codon sequences were excluded, and only productive TCRbeta rearrangements were used in downstream analyses. Clonality was computed as one minus Shannon entropy normalized by the log of the number of unique productive sequences. Clones differing between time points or between blood and tumor were identified using Fisher's exact test with Benjamini-Hochberg correction, with an adjusted p below 0.01 applied as the threshold. TCRdb obtained this table from immuneACCESS and retained in-frame rearrangements with V and J assigned. These tables miss some clones; where compared with another copy, unresolved V genes account for less than half of the shortfall, and the remainder is unexplained. V, J and clone size derive from that table, while D and trimming were established from the DNA sequence. The sample table contains around 32,000 clones; only one count was recorded for about 87% of them. 3% to 4% of the sample is held by the ten biggest clonotypes.

Relative to germline, V is missing 6 bases and J is missing 7 bases, with 22 bases of the junction outside any gene match. CDR1 and CDR2, looked up from the germline V gene (reference sequence), are GTSNPN and SVGIG. The CDR3 spans 19 residues, from the cysteine through the phenylalanine. CDR3 DNA is the only sequence kept; it has 57 bases, read in frame from the first base. A word on this clone: The specificity of this receptor is unknown. No base quality values were provided; no much bigger clone lies one nucleotide off.

The cohort comprised around 31 patients with locally advanced or metastatic urothelial carcinoma treated at Memorial Sloan Kettering on a trial protocol. Peripheral blood mononuclear cells were collected pretreatment and during treatment, with between 1 and 8 total time points obtained per patient. The Qiagen DNeasy Blood extraction kit was used to purify genomic DNA from total PBMCs and tumor samples. PBMCs were collected pretreatment and during treatment, and were isolated and stored as previously described. Sequenced material: PBMCs, taken around atezolizumab (anti-PD-L1) treatment. In this chain, TRBV30 is recombined with TRBJ2-1; 12 junctional bases match TRBD2. The sequence was collected from a man between 45 and 60 years old with urothelial cancer. Here the CDR3 is given as CACSSYPLAGGPGVNEQFF. The sequence in DNA is TGTGCCTGCTCCTCCTACCCCCTAGCGGGAGGGCCTGGGGTGAATGAGCAGTTCTTC.